Presented here are 14 T cell receptor beta chains from one specimen sequenced in a study of cytomegalovirus exposure and HLA in healthy donors. PCR amplification relied on 60 Vbeta primers (plus 13 Jbeta primers). Data came from immunoSEQ multiplex PCR; TCRdb stores just in-frame clones and leaves some out. This sample has 160,000 or so clones, with just under 80% found just once. Sequencing was done on a sample of PBMCs. The source is a man between 18 and 35 years old in good health and CMV-seropositive.

The genes are TRBV5-6 and TRBJ2-7; 7 nucleotides match TRBD1. Germline CDR1 and CDR2: SGHDT and YYEEEE. V lost 4 bases, J lost 4 bases, and 2 bases stayed unmatched. This CDR3 region has 12 residues. CDR3 nucleotides: TGTGCCAGCAGCACACAGGGGTACGAGCAGTACTTC. Translation gives CASSTQGYEQYF.

The chain couples TRBV2 to TRBJ2-5; D call uncertain. Trimming removed 4 bases at V and 4 bases at J, with 7 bases between. Germline V gene data show CDR1 as SNHLY and CDR2 as FYNNEI. This CDR3 has 12 amino acids. DNA for the CDR3: TGTGCCAGCAGTGTCCTCCCAGAGACCCAGTACTTC. This encodes CASSVLPETQYF.

This chain joins TRBV19 and TRBJ1-2; D call uncertain. The CDR3 is made up of 15 amino acids. With 5 bases removed from V and 1 base from J, the gap between germline ends came to 14 bases. Germline loops: CDR1 LNHDA, CDR2 SQIVND (reference sequence). CDR3 amino acids: CASSRRENFNYGYTF. CDR3 DNA sequence: TGTGCCAGTAGTCGCCGGGAAAACTTTAACTATGGCTACACCTTC.

This clone appeared once. The chain has TRBV10-1 and TRBJ2-1; TRBD1 agrees at 10 bases. Trimming cost V 7 bases and J 5 bases; bases outside gene matches: 5. The CDR3 loop spans 14 amino acids. Per germline, CDR1 WNHNN and CDR2 SYGVQD (reference sequence). The CDR3 loop reads CASNPGQGNNEQFF. CDR3 bases: TGCGCCAGCAATCCGGGACAGGGGAACAATGAGCAGTTCTTC.

A few counts support this clone. The chain has TRBV10-1 and TRBJ2-4; 11 bases are a match to TRBD2. This CDR3 spans 16 amino acids. V trimming: 4 bases; J trimming: 3 bases; junction bases outside the gene matches: 5. Germline V lookup: CDR1 WNHNN, CDR2 SYGVQD (reference sequence). The CDR3 here is CASSADSGRDKNIQYF. CDR3 in DNA: TGCGCCAGCAGTGCAGATAGCGGGAGGGACAAAAACATTCAGTACTTC.

This chain connects TRBV11-2 to TRBJ2-7; the D gene is possibly TRBD1 (6 bases). Per germline, CDR1 SGHAT and CDR2 FQNNGV. V gave up 0 bases and J gave up 2 bases, with 14 bases separating them. This CDR3 is built from 16 residues. CDR3 sequence (DNA): TGTGCCAGCAGCTTAGATTTGAGAACAGGGACCTACGAGCAGTACTTC. It specifies CASSLDLRTGTYEQYF.

This chain links TRBV7-2 with TRBJ2-7; weak D call: TRBD2 (6 bases). V shed 4 bases and J shed 0 bases, with 13 bases lying between them. This CDR3 comprises 15 residues. CDR1 SGHTA and CDR2 FQGNSA come from the germline V gene. The CDR3 spells CASSWLATRSYEQYF. Written as DNA, the CDR3 is TGTGCCAGCAGCTGGCTAGCGACCCGCTCCTACGAGCAGTACTTC.

The rearrangement uses TRBV2 and TRBJ2-3; 7 nucleotides align to TRBD1. The J segment lost 1 base and the V segment lost 5 bases, leaving 6 bases of the junction unmatched. The germline V gene has CDR1 SNHLY and CDR2 FYNNEI. The CDR3 runs 15 residues. The CDR3 DNA follows: TGTGCCAGCAGTCGAAGGGGGCGCGGCACAGATACGCAGTATTTT. It encodes CASSRRGRGTDTQYF.

The V and J genes are TRBV5-4 and TRBJ1-1; 7 nucleotides align to TRBD1. The CDR3 contains 14 residues. Germline V gene data show CDR1 as SGHNT and CDR2 as YYREEE (reference sequence). The V gene end was trimmed by 4 bases and the J gene end by 1 base; junction bases not matched to a gene: 4. CDR3 protein: CASSPEGANTEAFF. The CDR3, as DNA: TGTGCCAGCAGCCCCGAGGGGGCGAACACTGAAGCTTTCTTT.

V is TRBV5-1 and J is TRBJ2-2, with D tentatively TRBD2 (5 bases). Germline V gene sequence: CDR1 SGHRS, CDR2 YFSETQ. The ends were cut back, 1 base at V and 1 base at J, with 8 bases in the middle. This CDR3 region has 15 residues. CDR3 in amino acids: CASSLRRENTGELFF. The CDR3 DNA reads as TGCGCCAGCAGCTTGCGTCGGGAGAACACCGGGGAGCTGTTTTTT.

The rearrangement joins TRBV2 to TRBJ2-2; 8 nucleotides agree with TRBD1. The trim removed 1 base at V and 2 bases at J, leaving 3 bases unmatched. The CDR3 covers 16 residues. Germline V gives CDR1 SNHLY, CDR2 FYNNEI. The CDR3, as DNA: TGTGCCAGCAGTGAAGGGACAGGGTTTAACACCGGGGAGCTGTTTTTT. This sequence encodes CASSEGTGFNTGELFF.

This clone was seen a few times. The chain has TRBV9 and TRBJ2-3, with 12 positions matching TRBD2. The length of the CDR3 is 16 residues. V trimming: 4 bases; J trimming: 3 bases; junction bases outside the gene matches: 6. CDR1 is SGDLS and CDR2 is YYNGEE in the germline V gene. The CDR3 DNA reads as TGTGCCAGCAGCTCCCGGACTAGCGGGAATACAGATACGCAGTATTTT. Translated: CASSSRTSGNTDTQYF. The full variable domain, completed using reference TRBV9 and TRBJ2-3, is DSGVTQTPKHLITATGQRVTLRCSPRSGDLSVYWYQQSLDQGLQFLIQYYNGEERAKGNILERFSAQQFPDLHSELNLSSLELGDSALYFCASSSRTSGNTDTQYFGPGTRLTVL.

The V call is TRBV5-1, the J call TRBJ1-4, with 8 bases identical to TRBD1. The V gene's germline CDR1 is SGHRS and CDR2 YFSETQ. This CDR3 has 15 amino acids. Trimming cost V 4 bases and J 4 bases; bases outside gene matches: 6. The CDR3 protein is CASSPGTGFNEKLFF. CDR3 bases: TGCGCCAGCAGCCCAGGGACAGGCTTTAATGAAAAACTGTTTTTT. The full variable domain, rest sourced from reference TRBV5-1 and TRBJ1-4, is KAGVTQTPRYLIKTRGQQVTLSCSPISGHRSVSWYQQTPGQGLQFLFEYFSETQRNKGNFPGRFSGRQFSNSRSEMNVSTLELGDSALYLCASSPGTGFNEKLFFGSGTQLSVL.

In DNA form, the CDR3 reads TGCGCCAGCAGCCAAGATTGGGGGCGCACCGGGGAGCTGTTTTTT. It is translated as CASSQDWGRTGELFF. The V gene is TRBV4-3, the J gene TRBJ2-2, with D perhaps TRBD1 (6 bases). This CDR3 contains 15 residues. Germline V CDR1 and CDR2: LGHNA, YSLEER. V was clipped by 0 bases and J by 4 bases, with 9 bases between them.